This TCR beta chain was recovered during a study of blood T cell repertoires in COVID-19. The wider study: The United States, Italy and Spain were the sources of the acute and convalescent COVID-19 samples.

In Seattle, patients joined the study during active infection and were tracked longitudinally. Data came from immunoSEQ multiplex PCR; TCRdb stores just in-frame clones and leaves some out. The data show 500,000 to 600,000 clones, less than 90% seen once. The length of the CDR3 is 12 residues. Trimming shortened V by 5 bases and J by 4 bases, and 6 bases separated the two germline ends. Germline CDR1 is SGHAT and CDR2 is FQDESV (reference sequence). This rearrangement joins TRBV11-1 to TRBJ2-1, with D perhaps TRBD2 (5 bases). This TCR came from a woman in her 50s with COVID-19, enrolled during active disease. Sequencing used peripheral blood. CDR3 protein: CASSPGYNEQFF. The CDR3 DNA reads TGTGCCAGCAGCCCGGGGTACAATGAGCAGTTCTTC.